These 7 T cell receptor beta chains were sequenced from one sample in a study of control samples from healthy donors and cancer patients. Assay used: immunoSEQ multiplex PCR; TCRdb lists only in-frame clones, some missing. The table has roughly 400,000 clones, approximately 92% seen once. The sample was PBMCs. These TCRs come from a man aged 40-49 years with head and neck cancer.

The chain combines TRBV5-6 with TRBJ2-3; weak D call: TRBD2 (5 bases). Trimming took 3 bases from V and 0 from J, leaving 11 bases between them. The CDR3 is made up of 15 amino acids. Per the germline V gene, CDR1 is SGHDT and CDR2 is YYEEEE. This chain's CDR3 is CASSSHWTSTDTQYF. Here the CDR3 DNA reads TGTGCCAGCAGCTCCCACTGGACTAGCACAGATACGCAGTATTTT.

CDR3 region: CAAGTTSGRPNEQFF. CDR3 bases: TGTGCCGCAGGGACCACTAGCGGGAGGCCCAATGAGCAGTTCTTC. This chain uses TRBV6-5 with TRBJ2-1; 12 bases match TRBD2. The CDR3 has 15 residues. The germline V gene has CDR1 MNHEY and CDR2 SVGAGI. Germline trimming cut 11 bases from V and 6 bases from J; bases unmatched to any gene: 11.

This rearrangement joins TRBV5-6 to TRBJ1-2; D not resolved. The CDR3 runs to 12 residues. V was trimmed by 1 base and J by 4 bases, leaving 5 bases between them. Germline assignment: CDR1 SGHDT and CDR2 YYEEEE. The CDR3 spells CASSLSAYGYTF. The CDR3 DNA reads TGTGCCAGCAGCTTGAGTGCCTATGGCTACACCTTC. Using reference TRBV5-6 and TRBJ1-2 for the parts outside the CDR3, the full variable domain is DAGVTQSPTHLIKTRGQQVTLRCSPKSGHDTVSWYQQALGQGPQFIFQYYEEEERQRGNFPDRFSGHQFPNYSSELNVNALLLGDSALYLCASSLSAYGYTFGSGTRLTVV.

The rearrangement uses TRBV7-2 and TRBJ2-3, with D possibly being TRBD1 (5 bases). The germline V gene has CDR1 SGHTA and CDR2 FQGNSA. V was cut by 4 bases and J by 6 bases, with 20 bases left in between. The CDR3 runs to 16 residues. CDR3 residues: CASSSEGAPDLDTQYF. The CDR3 DNA reads TGTGCCAGCAGCTCAGAAGGGGCCCCCGACTTGGATACGCAGTATTTT. Full variable domain (remainder filled in from reference TRBV7-2 and TRBJ2-3): GAGVSQSPSNKVTEKGKDVELRCDPISGHTALYWYRQSLGQGLEFLIYFQGNSAPDKSGLPSDRFSAERTGGSVSTLTIQRTQQEDSAVYLCASSSEGAPDLDTQYFGPGTRLTVL.

The rearrangement joins TRBV30 to TRBJ2-7; a possible D gene is TRBD1 (6 bases). Germline V lookup: CDR1 GTSNPN, CDR2 SVGIG (reference sequence). CDR3 length: 17 amino acids. The V end lost 4 bases, the J end lost 0 bases, and 22 bases lay between the germline ends. CDR3 DNA: TGTGCCTGGACCCCTGACATTGGGGCAGGGGTCTCCTACGAGCAGTACTTC. Translated: CAWTPDIGAGVSYEQYF. The variable domain in full, with the rest retrieved from reference TRBV30 and TRBJ2-7, is SQTIHQWPATLVQPVGSPLSLECTVEGTSNPNLYWYRQAAGRGLQLLFYSVGIGQISSEVPQNLSASRPQDRQFILSSKKLLLSDSGFYLCAWTPDIGAGVSYEQYFGPGTRLTVT.

The chain carries TRBV27 and TRBJ1-4, with D uncertain. V lost 0 bases, J lost 4 bases, and 9 bases lay in between. Germline values: CDR1 MNHEY, CDR2 SMNVEV (reference sequence). There are 15 residues in the CDR3. CDR3 nucleotide sequence: TGTGCCAGCAGTTTATCTTGGGGATATAATGAAAAACTGTTTTTT. Its protein product is CASSLSWGYNEKLFF.

This sequence joins TRBV18 and TRBJ1-1, with a tentative D call TRBD1 (5 bases). V was pared by 3 bases and J by 2 bases, with 7 bases between. From germline, CDR1 is KGHSH and CDR2 LQKENI. The CDR3 runs to 13 residues. CDR3 in amino acids: CASSPGTNTEAFF. The CDR3 DNA reads as TGTGCCAGCTCACCTGGGACTAACACTGAAGCTTTCTTT.